Below, 2 T cell receptor beta chains from the same sample are listed, as sequenced in a study of blood T cell repertoires in COVID-19 (dated by TCRdb to 2018 to 2020). Library preparation used the immunoSEQ multiplex PCR assay. TCRdb mirrors the immuneACCESS table, restricted to in-frame sequences. Some clones are absent from its copies; in checked studies, under half trace to an unresolved V gene, and the reason for the others is unknown. The sample records 200,000 to 300,000 clones, around nine tenths of which are singletons. Of the sample, about 2% is held by the ten largest clones. Specimen: peripheral blood. The receptor set was obtained from a man aged 25-45 years with active or convalescent COVID-19.

This CDR3 reads CASSSTGENTEAFF. CDR3 nucleotide sequence: TGCGCCAGCAGCTCTACAGGGGAGAACACTGAAGCTTTCTTT. The gene calls are TRBV5-1 and TRBJ1-1, with 7 bases that match TRBD1. Germline V gene data show CDR1 as SGHRS and CDR2 as YFSETQ. The CDR3 has 14 amino acids. V lost 3 bases, J lost 1 base, and 3 bases stayed unmatched.

The chain couples TRBV6-2 or TRBV6-3 to TRBJ1-1; D perhaps matches TRBD1 (5 bases). The V gene's germline CDR1 is MNHEY and CDR2 SVGEGT. This CDR3 region has 12 residues. The V and J ends lost 5 bases and 4 bases respectively, with 8 bases between them. The CDR3 DNA follows: TGTGCCAGCAGTCCCAGGGTCACTGAAGCTTTCTTT. Its translation is CASSPRVTEAFF.